One T cell receptor (beta chain) is described in this entry. This clone's antigen is unknown. Per-base qualities were not stored, and no clone one base away is much larger. Donors were under 40 systemically healthy Caucasian individuals from Russia aged roughly 6 to 95 years. Ten milliliters of peripheral blood were drawn from each donor into EDTA-treated Vacutainer tubes. Ficoll-Paque density-gradient centrifugation was used to isolate PBMCs, with at least 6.5 million per sample. Trizol reagent was used to extract total RNA from PBMCs, with at least 6 micrograms per sample. The percentages of naive CD45RAhigh/CD27high T cells were determined by flow cytometry on a PBMC aliquot from every donor. The library was generated by 5' RACE. Sequencing relied on an Illumina HiSeq 2500. A second roughly 6 to 12 cycle PCR used a sample-barcoded 5' primer and a J-beta primer mix. A unique molecular identifier was introduced onto each TCR beta cDNA molecule by a template-switch 5' adaptor carrying 12 random nucleotides. Each sample yielded at least 3 million CDR3-containing paired-end reads. First-strand cDNA synthesis was performed from all RNA using the Mint cDNA synthesis kit, with priming by a TRBC-specific oligonucleotide. Following uracil-DNA glycosylase treatment, all cDNA underwent a first 18-cycle PCR with the universal primers M1SS and BC2_uni_R. Under the source paper's analysis protocol: For normalization, 1 million high-quality reads, each with a distinct molecular identifier, were randomly selected from each sample. Instead of being binned into consensus sequences, reads with shared molecular identifiers were discarded. MiTCR, set to a Q25 quality threshold and the strictest error-elimination algorithm, was used for CDR3 identification, clonotype clustering and error correction. A nonparametric unseen species model with Euler transformation was used to estimate a lower bound on total TCR beta diversity. The raw public data were reprocessed by TCRdb itself: fastp quality trimming at Q25, MiXCR clonotype calling, in-frame beta chains only. All rows with the same CDR3 protein become a single entry with the most common DNA and genes. The V and J calls here are based on TCRdb, not the publication. This sample has about 1.7 million distinct CDR3 sequences in its table, and about 28% of those were observed once. The top ten constitute 7.7% of the sample.

This sample is part of a study of blood T cells in healthy people across ages (dated by TCRdb to the mid-2010s). Describing the broader study: In model experiments, template switching captured about one uniquely barcoded TCR beta cDNA molecule for every two T cells. Using deep sequencing normalized with unique cDNA molecular identifiers, the study measured how TCR beta repertoire diversity changes with age. The donors were divided into four age groups: young (average around 16 years), middle-aged (about 40), aged (around 59) and long-lived (roughly 82). Donors of different ages were randomly distributed across sequencing lanes to avoid experimental bias. The study analyzed two additional independent replicas of 1 million unique cDNA reads from the same blood draw for two donors, one aged 18 to 29 and one aged 80 or older. The investigation overall reported the following: Compared with the aged group, the long-lived group had more naive CD4+ T cells, fewer expanded clones and increased TCR diversity, suggesting age selection. Observed TCR beta diversity per million T cells fell roughly linearly with age, and a significant reduction was already apparent by age around 36. Because profiling used bulk unsorted PBMCs, naive and antigen-experienced compartments could not be compared conclusively. The CMV infection status of donors was not known, potentially confounding age-related changes in expanded clonotypes. The percentage of naive T cells measured by flow cytometry correlated strongly with observed TCR beta diversity. Estimates of total diversity based on one million sequenced T cells were regarded as lower bounds and as underestimates.

Material for sequencing was blood. This clonotype originated in a woman aged 25 to 45 in good health.

CDR3 loop: CASSLEPLSRELFF. The DNA reads as follows: TGCGCCAGCAGCTTGGAGCCGTTGAGCAGGGAGCTGTTTTTT. Recombination connected TRBV5-1 to TRBJ2-2; no D gene can be assigned with confidence. Cut back by 0 bases and 9 bases, the V and J ends lie 12 bases apart. The CDR3, cysteine through phenylalanine, is 14 amino acids long. Kept here is only the CDR3 DNA, which spans 42 bases and is read in frame from base 1. CDR1 is given as SGHRS and CDR2 as YFSETQ, both from the germline V gene.